The 20 T cell receptor beta chains in this list originate from one sample, sequenced in a study of OX40 agonist ivuxolimab in advanced cancers. The protocol was immunoSEQ multiplex PCR, while the TCRdb copy is restricted to in-frame clones and leaves out a portion. The sample has just under 95,000 clones; 80% to 90% are singletons. Sequencing was performed on CD4+ or CD8+ T cells sorted from blood, taken in a trial of the OX40 agonist ivuxolimab. Receptor source: an adult with an advanced solid tumor such as melanoma, head and neck, liver or kidney cancer.

Here the CDR3 DNA reads TGTGCCAGCAGTTTTGGGTTCACGGGTACGCAGTATTTT. Its translation is CASSFGFTGTQYF. The genes are TRBV27 and TRBJ2-3; D uncertain. The CDR3 runs 13 residues. Germline V gives CDR1 MNHEY, CDR2 SMNVEV (reference sequence). V was pared by 3 bases and J by 8 bases, with 12 bases between.

The CDR3 nucleotides read TGTGCCAGCAGCCGTAAGAACACCGGGGAGCTGTTTTTT. As protein: CASSRKNTGELFF. The chain links TRBV5-4 to TRBJ2-2; D gene ambiguous. Germline V gene lookup returns CDR1 SGHNT and CDR2 YYREEE (reference sequence). The V gene lost 4 bases and the J gene lost 1 base, with 5 bases spanning the gap. CDR3 length: 13 residues.

On this clone itself: A junction boundary mismatches the germline segment, possibly from a read error. This rearrangement joins TRBV29-1 to TRBJ2-2, with a tentative D call TRBD2 (7 bases). The CDR3 runs 15 residues. In germline, CDR1 is SQVTM, CDR2 ANQGSEA. CDR3 in amino acids: CSVGRGASRTEELFF. In DNA, the CDR3 is TGCAGCGTTGGACGGGGGGCCTCTCGGACCGAGGAGCTGTTTTTT.

The CDR3 sequence: CASSLETGWGTEAFF. The CDR3 region has the DNA TGCGCCAGCAGCTTGGAGACAGGGTGGGGCACTGAAGCTTTCTTT. The chain carries TRBV5-1 and TRBJ1-1; 7 bases match TRBD1. The CDR3 is made up of 15 amino acids. Germline values: CDR1 SGHRS, CDR2 YFSETQ. The J segment lost 4 bases and the V segment lost 0 bases, leaving 6 bases of the junction unmatched.

The genes are TRBV5-4 and TRBJ2-4; TRBD1 matches at 7 bases. Germline V gives CDR1 SGHNT, CDR2 YYREEE (reference sequence). The CDR3 length is 14 residues. The V segment lost 4 bases and the J segment 2 bases; nucleotides outside the gene matches: 3. The CDR3 coding sequence is TGTGCCAGCAGCCCGACAGGGACCAAAAACATTCAGTACTTC. It specifies CASSPTGTKNIQYF.

This sequence joins TRBV4-2 and TRBJ2-1, with TRBD2 identical over 10 bases. Germline V gene lookup returns CDR1 LGHNA and CDR2 YNFKEQ. This CDR3 is 17 amino acids long. The ends lost 0 bases at V and 6 bases at J; junction bases unmatched: 8. CDR3 coding DNA: TGTGCCAGCAGCCAAGAGGCAGCGGGGGGGATGTTCAATGAGCAGTTCTTC. Its translation: CASSQEAAGGMFNEQFF.

The V gene is TRBV7-9, the J gene TRBJ1-3, with 7 bases aligning to TRBD1. The V gene's germline CDR1 is SEHNR and CDR2 FQNEAQ (reference sequence). V shed 2 bases and J 0 bases; nucleotides not matched to a gene: 7. The CDR3 runs 17 residues. CDR3 protein: CASSLRGQASSGNTIYF. The CDR3 DNA follows: TGTGCCAGCAGCTTAAGGGGGCAGGCCTCCTCTGGAAACACCATATATTTT.

This chain joins TRBV9 and TRBJ2-7; D remains unclear. The ends were cut back, 0 bases at V and 3 bases at J, with 10 bases in the middle. Per the germline V gene, CDR1 is SGDLS and CDR2 is YYNGEE. There are 14 residues in the CDR3. CDR3 in DNA: TGTGCCAGCAGCGTAGGAGATACTAACTACGAGCAGTACTTC. Translation gives CASSVGDTNYEQYF.

V is TRBV5-4 and J is TRBJ2-5; no reliable D call. The length of the CDR3 is 14 residues. Germline V CDR1 and CDR2: SGHNT, YYREEE (reference sequence). Trimming removed 4 bases from V and 2 bases from J, with 12 bases in between. CDR3 sequence reads: CASSSGKGQETQYF. The CDR3, as DNA: TGTGCCAGCAGCAGTGGGAAGGGACAAGAGACCCAGTACTTC.

The chain uses TRBV7-9 and TRBJ1-2, with 9 bases fitting TRBD1. V lost 3 bases to trimming and J lost 4 bases; unmatched junction nucleotides: 12. In germline, CDR1 is SEHNR, CDR2 FQNEAQ (reference sequence). The CDR3 runs to 17 residues. CDR3 coding DNA: TGTGCCAGCAGCTTCCCGCTCGTACAGGGGGCCCTCTATGGCTACACCTTC. Translated, it gives CASSFPLVQGALYGYTF.

The J gene is TRBJ2-5, the V gene TRBV11-2, with D hard to call. The V and J ends lost 4 bases and 8 bases respectively, with 8 bases between them. Germline CDR1 reads SGHAT; CDR2 reads FQNNGV. This CDR3 has 11 amino acids. This chain's CDR3 is CASSSSRTQYF. The CDR3 nucleotides read TGTGCCAGCAGCTCCTCTAGAACCCAGTACTTC.

The genes are TRBV12-5 and TRBJ1-6; D is undetermined. V was trimmed by 4 bases and J by 6 bases, leaving 16 bases between them. This CDR3 spans 16 amino acids. CDR1 LGHNT and CDR2 FRNRAP come from the germline V gene. CDR3 bases: TGTGCTAGTGGTTCCCCCACCTGGGGAGGTAATTCACCCCTCCACTTT. This codes for CASGSPTWGGNSPLHF.

This chain connects TRBV11-3 to TRBJ2-2, with D perhaps TRBD1 (6 bases). The CDR3 runs to 16 residues. V lost 5 bases, J lost 6 bases, and 19 bases lay in between. CDR1 is SGHNT, CDR2 YENEEA, per germline. CDR3 residues: CASSPGGWGPSGELFF. The CDR3 DNA follows: TGTGCCAGCAGCCCGGGCGGCTGGGGGCCTTCCGGGGAGCTGTTTTTT.

This clone was detected once. The chain uses TRBV5-4 and TRBJ1-4, with 10 bases that match TRBD1. V was clipped by 3 bases and J by 6 bases; unmatched bases: 2. This CDR3 contains 14 residues. The germline gives CDR1 SGHNT, CDR2 YYREEE (reference sequence). The CDR3 loop is CASSSGQGDEKLFF. The CDR3, as DNA: TGTGCCAGCAGCTCCGGACAGGGGGATGAAAAACTGTTTTTT.

The chain uses TRBV5-1 and TRBJ2-5; 7 bases agree with TRBD1. Germline V gene sequence: CDR1 SGHRS, CDR2 YFSETQ. The V gene end was trimmed by 0 bases and the J gene end by 5 bases; junction bases not matched to a gene: 7. This CDR3 comprises 15 residues. The CDR3 reads CASSLARGGSETQYF. CDR3 sequence (DNA): TGCGCCAGCAGCTTGGCTAGAGGGGGCTCGGAGACCCAGTACTTC.

This clone was picked up a small number of times. This sequence joins TRBV11-2 and TRBJ2-2, with a possible D match to TRBD1 (6 bases). Per germline, CDR1 SGHAT and CDR2 FQNNGV. This CDR3 spans 15 amino acids. V lost 6 bases to trimming and J lost 1 base, with 12 bases between them. CDR3 sequence reads: CASRSRGGNTGELFF. The CDR3 DNA is TGTGCCAGCAGATCCAGGGGTGGGAACACCGGGGAGCTGTTTTTT.

This rearrangement joins TRBV5-1 to TRBJ1-6, with D unresolved. Germline CDR1 reads SGHRS; CDR2 reads YFSETQ. V was pared by 1 base and J by 7 bases, with 12 bases between. The CDR3 is made up of 15 amino acids. CDR3 residues: CASSLYGAPNSPLHF. As DNA, the CDR3 is TGCGCCAGCAGCTTGTACGGAGCGCCAAATTCACCCCTCCACTTT.

The V gene is TRBV7-9, the J gene TRBJ1-2, with 8 bases lining up with TRBD1. The junction had 6 bases not matched to a gene; V was cut back by 2 bases and J by 7 bases. Looked up from germline, CDR1 is SEHNR and CDR2 is FQNEAQ (reference sequence). The length of the CDR3 is 14 residues. CDR3 loop: CASSLISGGGGYTF. The CDR3, as DNA: TGTGCCAGCAGCTTAATCTCAGGGGGCGGTGGCTACACCTTC.

The V call is TRBV4-3, the J call TRBJ2-2; D possibly corresponds to TRBD2 (6 bases). CDR3 length: 18 residues. Trimming stripped 4 bases from V and 0 bases from J, with 18 bases between. Germline CDR1 is LGHNA and CDR2 is YSLEER. CDR3 amino acids: CASSLRDFFGSNTGELFF. The CDR3 region has the DNA TGCGCCAGCAGCCTCCGGGACTTCTTTGGCTCGAACACCGGGGAGCTGTTTTTT.

The genes are TRBV19 and TRBJ1-2; no reliable D call. Between the trimmed V and J ends, which lost 8 bases and 3 bases, there was a span of 22 bases. The germline V gene encodes CDR1 LNHDA and CDR2 SQIVND (reference sequence). The CDR3 covers 16 residues. The CDR3 DNA reads as TGTGCCAGTTGCGCGCAAACCCCCTCGATTTACTATGGCTACACCTTC. Its protein product is CASCAQTPSIYYGYTF. The complete variable domain, with remaining parts taken from reference TRBV19 and TRBJ1-2, reads DGGITQSPKYLFRKEGQNVTLSCEQNLNHDAMYWYRQDPGQGLRLIYYSQIVNDFQKGDIAEGYSVSREKKESFPLTVTSAQKNPTAFYLCASCAQTPSIYYGYTFGSGTRLTVV.